These 27 T cell receptor beta chains share one sample of origin, sequenced in a study of tumor-infiltrating lymphocytes in oesophageal squamous cell carcinoma. Each CDR3 protein gets one entry after TCRdb re-called the PCR reads with MiXCR. The sample shows about 23,000 distinct CDR3 sequences, under 50% of them seen only once. Sequenced input: esophageal tumor tissue. The receptors shown here come from a male donor with esophageal squamous cell carcinoma.

As to this clonotype: The DNA is left out, because the CDR3 cannot be placed on it with certainty; the CDR3 is given as TCRdb lists it. The chain couples TRBV7-5 to TRBJ2-6; TRBD1, as called in the table, went unchecked against the DNA. TRBV7-5 is a pseudogene segment. The CDR3 length equals 18 residues, ends included. CDR3: CISVPAAYPDRGRLHLRF.

A note on this clonotype: Germline is not matched at one junction end, which may reflect a read error. J is TRBJ2-3 and V is TRBV12-5, with no clear D. CDR1 and CDR2 (germline): LGHNT, FRNRAP. The length of the CDR3 is 9 residues. CDR3 sequence: CASGLPHLW. In DNA, the CDR3 is TGTGCTAGTGGTTTGCCGCACCTTTGG.

This clonotype was detected ten times or more. The chain couples TRBV5-1 to TRBJ2-1; 7 positions match TRBD1. The J call may be mistaken, given a closer DNA end match to TRBJ2-5. Per germline, CDR1 SGHRS and CDR2 YFSETQ. The CDR3 consists of 16 residues. The CDR3 protein is CASSPTRTGASETQYF. The CDR3 region has the DNA TGCGCCAGCAGCCCGACGCGGACAGGAGCGAGCGAGACCCAGTACTTC.

This clonotype was counted at least ten times. This chain links TRBV4-1 with TRBJ2-3, with 8 bases fitting TRBD2. The V gene end was trimmed by 7 bases and the J gene end by 4 bases; junction bases not matched to a gene: 16. Germline V gene lookup returns CDR1 MGHRA and CDR2 YSYEKL. This CDR3 has 17 residues. CDR3 in DNA: TGCGCCAGCACCCACCTGGGAGCGGGGGCTCGCCCAGATACGCAGTATTTT. Amino acid sequence: CASTHLGAGARPDTQYF.

With respect to this clonotype: At one of its ends the junction is not consistent with the germline gene, which may arise from a read error. The chain carries TRBV7-3 and TRBJ1-6; 8 nucleotides agree with TRBD1. Looked up from germline, CDR1 is SGHTA and CDR2 is FQGTGA. The CDR3 extends over 19 amino acids. The CDR3 sequence is CASSYSTGGHDSGRDEQYF. The CDR3 region has the DNA TGTGCCAGCAGCTATTCCACAGGGGGGCACGATAGCGGGAGGGACGAGCAGTACTTT.

There are many counts of this clonotype. This chain connects TRBV6-6 to TRBJ1-1, with D possibly TRBD1 on 5 matching bases. CDR3 length: 14 residues. CDR1 MNHNY and CDR2 SVGAGI come from the germline V gene (reference sequence). Trimming shortened V by 1 base and J by 4 bases, and 10 bases separated the two germline ends. CDR3 sequence reads: CASSYWDSSTEAFF. CDR3 nucleotide sequence: TGTGCCAGCAGTTACTGGGACTCCAGCACTGAAGCTTTCTTT.

Notes on this clonotype: This CDR3 fails to terminate in the conserved phenylalanine or tryptophan, so it likely reflects a read error. The DNA is left out, because the CDR3 cannot be placed on it with certainty; the CDR3 is given as TCRdb lists it. The chain is built from TRBV6-1 and TRBJ2-1; the table's D call of TRBD1 was not tested on the DNA. CDR1 is MNHNS, CDR2 SASEGT, per germline. The CDR3 comprises 15 residues, both ends counted. The CDR3 protein is CASSFDRVGGYTFGS.

This chain uses TRBV4-1 with TRBJ2-1; no clear D gene. Germline V lookup: CDR1 MGHRA, CDR2 YSYEKL. Trimming pared 1 base from V and 11 bases from J, leaving 6 bases between. The CDR3 length is 11 residues. The chain's CDR3 is CASSQGPKQFF. The CDR3 region has the DNA TGCGCCAGCAGCCAAGGACCTAAGCAGTTCTTC.

This clonotype was seen at least ten times. A much larger clonotype is one base distant, so this may be a read error. The chain couples TRBV12-3 or TRBV12-4 to TRBJ2-1, with 8 bases that match TRBD1. CDR3 length: 13 amino acids. V lost 6 bases to trimming and J lost 10 bases; unmatched junction nucleotides: 8. CDR3 sequence (DNA): TGTGCCAGCAGCAGGACAGGGTCCCACGAGCAGTTCTTC. This codes for CASSRTGSHEQFF.

The chain carries TRBV3-1 and TRBJ2-3; D gene ambiguous. The J call may be faulty, since TRBJ2-5 better matches the DNA end. This CDR3 is built from 14 residues. CDR1 is LGHDT and CDR2 is YNNKEL in the germline V gene (reference sequence). The CDR3, as DNA: TGTGCCAGCAGCCACCGACATGTCCAAGAGACCCAGTACTTC. Amino acids: CASSHRHVQETQYF.

The sample holds one count of this clonotype. The CDR3 does not close with the conserved phenylalanine or tryptophan, likely indicating a read error. Because the CDR3's place on the DNA is in doubt, the DNA is left out and the CDR3 is given as listed by TCRdb. The chain employs TRBV7-4 and TRBJ1-1; the table assigns TRBD1, which was not confirmed against the DNA. CDR1 SGHVT and CDR2 SQSDAQ come from the germline V gene. Termini included, the CDR3 measures 12 amino acids. CDR3 protein: CASSLAPLQTGG.

By sample share, this clonotype is medium-sized. The chain is built from TRBV12-3 or TRBV12-4 and TRBJ2-7, with a possible D match to TRBD1 (5 bases). The ends were cut back, 3 bases at V and 1 base at J, with 13 bases in the middle. This CDR3 is 15 amino acids long. The CDR3 region has the DNA TGTGCCAGCAGTTTGGTTCAGGGCGTTTCCTACGAGCAGTACTTC. Residues: CASSLVQGVSYEQYF.

This clonotype occurred many times. The chain joins TRBV5-6 to TRBJ2-1, with 8 positions matching TRBD1. The germline gives CDR1 SGHDT, CDR2 YYEEEE. Unmatched junction bases numbered 6, after V lost 4 bases and J lost 9 bases. The CDR3 has 13 amino acids. CDR3 nucleotides: TGTGCCAGCAGCCTGGACAGGGTCAGTGAGCAGTTCTTC. It yields the protein CASSLDRVSEQFF. Filled out from reference TRBV5-6 and TRBJ2-1, the complete variable domain reads DAGVTQSPTHLIKTRGQQVTLRCSPKSGHDTVSWYQQALGQGPQFIFQYYEEEERQRGNFPDRFSGHQFPNYSSELNVNALLLGDSALYLCASSLDRVSEQFFGPGTRLTVL.

The chain uses TRBV7-3 and TRBJ1-1, with 9 positions matching TRBD1. Germline CDR1 reads SGHTA; CDR2 reads FQGTGA. J gave up 1 base and V 5 bases, and 5 bases lay outside the gene matches. The CDR3 sequence is 15 residues long. CDR3 nucleotides: TGTGCCAGCAGCCCGACAGGGGGAAGGAACACTGAAGCTTTCTTT. Residues: CASSPTGGRNTEAFF. Full variable domain (rest looked up from reference TRBV7-3 and TRBJ1-1): GAGVSQTPSNKVTEKGKYVELRCDPISGHTALYWYRQSLGQGPEFLIYFQGTGAADDSGLPNDRFFAVRPEGSVSTLKIQRTERGDSAVYLCASSPTGGRNTEAFFGQGTRLTVV.

This chain uses TRBV11-2 with TRBJ2-7; 7 positions match TRBD1. Germline trimming cut 6 bases from V and 3 bases from J; bases unmatched to any gene: 5. Per germline, CDR1 SGHAT and CDR2 FQNNGV. The CDR3 totals 13 residues. CDR3 bases: TGTGCCAGCAGGCATACAGGGGTCTACGAGCAGTACTTC. Encoded protein: CASRHTGVYEQYF.

This clonotype appeared many times. The CDR3 region has the DNA TGTGCCAGTAGACGGAACTCTGGAAACACCATATATTTT. The encoded protein is CASRRNSGNTIYF. The genes are TRBV12-3 or TRBV12-4 and TRBJ1-3; D remains ambiguous. Trimming removed 9 bases at V and 0 bases at J, with 9 bases between. This CDR3 has 13 amino acids.

Points on this clonotype: This clone may be a read error of a much larger clone one base away. The rearrangement uses TRBV12-3 or TRBV12-4 and TRBJ2-6; D is unclear. CDR3 length: 10 amino acids. V lost 3 bases and J 10 bases, leaving 1 base between the germline ends. The CDR3 protein is CASSFNVLTF. As DNA, the CDR3 is TGTGCCAGCAGTTTTAACGTCCTGACTTTC.

This clonotype is labeled as medium-sized. This chain links TRBV7-2 with TRBJ2-3, with a tentative D call TRBD2 (6 bases). The CDR3 covers 15 residues. CDR1 and CDR2 from the germline V gene are SGHTA and FQGNSA. V gave up 2 bases and J gave up 4 bases, with 13 bases separating them. The CDR3 DNA is TGTGCCAGCAGCTTATCCCTAGGGAGGCCAGATACGCAGTATTTT. Protein sequence: CASSLSLGRPDTQYF.

Regarding this clonotype: It is likely a read error, because the conserved phenylalanine at the end of the CDR3 is missing. Because the CDR3's place on the DNA is in doubt, the DNA is left out and the CDR3 is given as listed by TCRdb. The chain combines TRBV18 with TRBJ1-1. Per the germline V gene, CDR1 is KGHSH and CDR2 is LQKENI. The CDR3 is 8 residues long, ends included. Here the CDR3 reads CASSVMQI.

Concerning this clonotype: Being one base from a much bigger clone, this may be a read error. The conserved final phenylalanine or tryptophan is absent from the CDR3, which likely points to a read error. The DNA is left out, because the CDR3 cannot be placed on it with certainty; the CDR3 is given as TCRdb lists it. V and J are TRBV3-1 and TRBJ2-3; the table's D call, TRBD2, was not checked against the DNA. Germline CDR1 is LGHDT and CDR2 is YNNKEL (reference sequence). With termini counted, the CDR3 has 13 amino acids. Here the CDR3 reads CASSQGLAETQYL.

The table lists this clonotype with a few counts. Possible read error: a much larger clone is one base away. The chain recombines TRBV6-1 with TRBJ2-1; a possible D gene is TRBD1 (7 bases). This CDR3 spans 15 amino acids. Germline V lookup: CDR1 MNHNS, CDR2 SASEGT. V was cut by 8 bases and J by 10 bases, with 24 bases left in between. CDR3 sequence: CASSRGDTGAYEQFF. CDR3 nucleotide sequence: TGTGCCAGCTCCAGGGGGGATACAGGGGCCTACGAGCAGTTCTTC.

The genes are TRBV5-1 and TRBJ2-4, with 9 nucleotides matching TRBD1. Near its end, the DNA agrees better with TRBJ2-7, so the J call may be wrong. CDR1 is SGHRS, CDR2 YFSETQ, per germline. The CDR3 runs to 16 residues. The DNA of the CDR3 is TGCGCCAGCAGCCTCGCCCCGGGACAGGGTGACTACGAGCAGTACTTC. As protein: CASSLAPGQGDYEQYF.

V and J are TRBV7-6 and TRBJ2-7; TRBD1 matches 8 bases. The J call could be wrong; TRBJ2-5 is a better fit for the DNA end. The CDR3 loop spans 14 amino acids. Per germline, CDR1 SGHVS and CDR2 FNYEAQ. CDR3 DNA sequence: TGTGCCAGTATACCGGGACAGGCATGGGAGACCCAGTACTTC. It specifies CASIPGQAWETQYF.

The chain couples TRBV19 to TRBJ2-5; 9 bases align to TRBD1. The assigned J gene may be wrong: the sequence end matches TRBJ2-7 better. The germline V gene has CDR1 LNHDA and CDR2 SQIVND (reference sequence). This CDR3 contains 15 residues. The CDR3 sequence: CASSPGGTGSIEQYF. The CDR3 DNA follows: TGTGCCAGTAGCCCCGGGGGGACAGGGTCGATCGAGCAGTACTTC.

By share of the sample, this clonotype is medium-sized. V is TRBV7-3 and J is TRBJ2-3, with TRBD1 matching 7 bases. J lost 0 bases, V lost 2 bases, and 5 bases had no gene match. The CDR3 extends over 16 amino acids. Germline CDR1 and CDR2: SGHTA and FQGTGA. The DNA for the CDR3 is TGTGCCAGCAGCTTATTAGGGGGCGAAAGCACAGATACGCAGTATTTT. Its protein is CASSLLGGESTDTQYF.

This clonotype was counted at least ten times. This chain joins TRBV18 and TRBJ1-1; D unclear. V was pared by 1 base and J by 0 bases, with 3 bases between. The CDR3 runs to 13 residues. Germline values: CDR1 KGHSH, CDR2 LQKENI. CDR3 in amino acids: CASSPRLNTEAFF. The CDR3 DNA follows: TGTGCCAGCTCACCACGGTTGAACACTGAAGCTTTCTTT.

This clonotype was picked up a small number of times. This sequence joins TRBV7-3 and TRBJ2-5; D remains unclear. V lost 2 bases, J lost 4 bases, and 8 bases lay in between. The V gene's germline CDR1 is SGHTA and CDR2 FQGTGA. The CDR3 runs 13 residues. The DNA for the CDR3 is TGTGCCAGCAGCTTAGAGTCTTCAGAGACCCAGTACTTC. Protein sequence: CASSLESSETQYF.